The clone carrying this TCR beta chain was observed a few times. Its antigen is not known. By quantitative 5'-RACE with molecular barcodes, the TCR beta libraries were made. TCRdb reprocessed the 5' RACE reads with MiXCR, giving one entry per CDR3 protein. The sample has hundreds of thousands of distinct CDR3 sequences; roughly 32% are singletons. The data stem from a study of CD8 T cells in ankylosing spondylitis. Study results and limitations: Made up of eight highly homologous variants, a TCR beta motif appeared characteristic of ankylosing spondylitis blood. The authors found the disease-linked clones to be CD8+ and relatively rare in peripheral blood. Certain motif variants had earlier been reported in reactive arthritis synovial fluid and blood.

The CDR3 is 13 amino acids. Between the trimmed V and J ends, which lost 1 base and 6 bases, there was a span of 13 bases. The V gene's germline CDR1 is SQVTM and CDR2 ANQGSEA. Sample: blood, either unsorted or a sorted T cell fraction (not recorded which). The V call is TRBV29-1, the J call TRBJ2-7, with D perhaps TRBD1 (5 bases). The receptor was derived from a male donor with ankylosing spondylitis or in good health (not recorded which). The CDR3 DNA follows: TGCAGCGTTGAAGGGGCTGAGACAGCCGAGCAGTACTTC. Its protein product is CSVEGAETAEQYF.